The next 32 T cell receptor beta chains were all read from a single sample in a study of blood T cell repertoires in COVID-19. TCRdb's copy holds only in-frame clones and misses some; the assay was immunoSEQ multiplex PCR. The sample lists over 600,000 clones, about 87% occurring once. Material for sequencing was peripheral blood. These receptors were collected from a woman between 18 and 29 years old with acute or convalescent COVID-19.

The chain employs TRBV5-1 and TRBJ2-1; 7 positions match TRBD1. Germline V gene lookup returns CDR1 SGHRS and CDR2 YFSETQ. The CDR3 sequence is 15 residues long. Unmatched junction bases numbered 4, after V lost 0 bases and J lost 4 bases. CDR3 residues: CASSLGGQEYNEQFF. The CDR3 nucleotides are TGCGCCAGCAGCTTGGGAGGACAGGAGTACAATGAGCAGTTCTTC.

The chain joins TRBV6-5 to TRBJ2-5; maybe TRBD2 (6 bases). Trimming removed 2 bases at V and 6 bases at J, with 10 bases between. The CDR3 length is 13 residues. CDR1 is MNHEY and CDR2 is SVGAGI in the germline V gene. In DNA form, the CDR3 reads TGTGCCAGCAGTTACGGGGGGAGGCAGACCCAGTACTTC. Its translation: CASSYGGRQTQYF.

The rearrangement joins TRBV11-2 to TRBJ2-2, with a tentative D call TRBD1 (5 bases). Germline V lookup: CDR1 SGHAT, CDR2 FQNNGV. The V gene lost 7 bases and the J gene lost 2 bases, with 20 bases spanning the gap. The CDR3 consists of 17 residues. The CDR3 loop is CASNRPTSGRNTGELFF. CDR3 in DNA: TGTGCCAGCAACCGTCCCACCTCAGGGCGTAACACCGGGGAGCTGTTTTTT. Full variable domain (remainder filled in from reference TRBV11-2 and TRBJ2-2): EAGVAQSPRYKIIEKRQSVAFWCNPISGHATLYWYQQILGQGPKLLIQFQNNGVVDDSQLPKDRFSAERLKGVDSTLKIQPAKLEDSAVYLCASNRPTSGRNTGELFFGEGSRLTVL.

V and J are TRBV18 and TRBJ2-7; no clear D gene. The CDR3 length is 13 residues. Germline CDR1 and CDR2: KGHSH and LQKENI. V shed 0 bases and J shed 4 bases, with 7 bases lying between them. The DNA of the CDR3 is TGTGCCAGCTCACCACCGAGCCGTTACGAGCAGTACTTC. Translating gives CASSPPSRYEQYF. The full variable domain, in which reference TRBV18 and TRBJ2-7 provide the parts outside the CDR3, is NAGVMQNPRHLVRRRGQEARLRCSPMKGHSHVYWYRQLPEEGLKFMVYLQKENIIDESGMPKERFSAEFPKEGPSILRIQQVVRGDSAAYFCASSPPSRYEQYFGPGTRLTVT.

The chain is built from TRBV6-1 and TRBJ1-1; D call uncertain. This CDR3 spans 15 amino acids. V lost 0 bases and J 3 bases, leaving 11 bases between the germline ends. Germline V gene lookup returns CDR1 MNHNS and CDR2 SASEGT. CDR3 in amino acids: CASSEARRGYTEAFF. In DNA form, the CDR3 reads TGTGCCAGCAGTGAAGCCCGGCGGGGTTACACTGAAGCTTTCTTT.

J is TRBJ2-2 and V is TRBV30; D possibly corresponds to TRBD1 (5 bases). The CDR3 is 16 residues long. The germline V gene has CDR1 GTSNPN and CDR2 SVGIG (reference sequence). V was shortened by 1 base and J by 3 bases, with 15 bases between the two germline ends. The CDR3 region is CAWSAWGTRDTGELFF. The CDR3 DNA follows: TGTGCCTGGAGTGCCTGGGGCACCCGGGACACCGGGGAGCTGTTTTTT.

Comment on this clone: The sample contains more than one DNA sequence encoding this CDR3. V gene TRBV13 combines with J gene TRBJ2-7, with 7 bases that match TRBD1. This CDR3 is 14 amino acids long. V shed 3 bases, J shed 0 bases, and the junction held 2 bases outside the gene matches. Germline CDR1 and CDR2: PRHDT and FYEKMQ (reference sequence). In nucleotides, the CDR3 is TGTGCCAGCAGCTTGCCAGGGGGCTCCTACGAGCAGTACTTC. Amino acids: CASSLPGGSYEQYF.

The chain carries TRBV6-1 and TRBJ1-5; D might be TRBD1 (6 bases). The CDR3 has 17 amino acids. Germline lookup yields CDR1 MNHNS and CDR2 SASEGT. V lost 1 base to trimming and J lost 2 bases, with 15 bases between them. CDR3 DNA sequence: TGTGCCAGCAGTGAAGTCCAGGGGACCCTAGGCAATCAGCCCCAGCATTTT. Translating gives CASSEVQGTLGNQPQHF.

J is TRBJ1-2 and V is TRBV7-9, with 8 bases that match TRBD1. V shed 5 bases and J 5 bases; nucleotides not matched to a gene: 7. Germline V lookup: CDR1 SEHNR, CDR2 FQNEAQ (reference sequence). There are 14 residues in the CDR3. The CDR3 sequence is CASSPRQGWYGYTF. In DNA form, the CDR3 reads TGTGCCAGCAGCCCCCGACAGGGGTGGTATGGCTACACCTTC.

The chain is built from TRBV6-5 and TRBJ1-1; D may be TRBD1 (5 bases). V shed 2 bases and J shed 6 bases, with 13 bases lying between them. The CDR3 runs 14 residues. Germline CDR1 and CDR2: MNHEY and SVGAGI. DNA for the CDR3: TGTGCCAGCAGTTACCGGGGGAACGGGGCTGAAGCTTTCTTT. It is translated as CASSYRGNGAEAFF.

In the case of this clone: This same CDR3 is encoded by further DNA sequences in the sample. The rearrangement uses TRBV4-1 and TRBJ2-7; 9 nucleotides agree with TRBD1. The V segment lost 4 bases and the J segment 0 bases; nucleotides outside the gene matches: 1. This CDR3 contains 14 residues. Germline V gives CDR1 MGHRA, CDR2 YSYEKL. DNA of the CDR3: TGCGCCAGCAGCCCGGGACAGGGCTCCTACGAGCAGTACTTC. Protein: CASSPGQGSYEQYF.

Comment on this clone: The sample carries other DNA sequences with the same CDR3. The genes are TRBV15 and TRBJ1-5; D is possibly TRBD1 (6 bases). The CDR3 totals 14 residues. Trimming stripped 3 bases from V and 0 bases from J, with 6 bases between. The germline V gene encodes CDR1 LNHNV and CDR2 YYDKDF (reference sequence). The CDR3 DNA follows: TGTGCCACCAGCAGGGACAGTAGCAATCAGCCCCAGCATTTT. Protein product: CATSRDSSNQPQHF.

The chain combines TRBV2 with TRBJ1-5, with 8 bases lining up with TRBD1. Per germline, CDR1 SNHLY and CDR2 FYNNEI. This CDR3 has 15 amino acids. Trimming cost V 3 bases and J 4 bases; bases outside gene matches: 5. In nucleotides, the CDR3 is TGTGCCAGCAGTGAGAGCCAGGGGGCTAATCAGCCCCAGCATTTT. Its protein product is CASSESQGANQPQHF.

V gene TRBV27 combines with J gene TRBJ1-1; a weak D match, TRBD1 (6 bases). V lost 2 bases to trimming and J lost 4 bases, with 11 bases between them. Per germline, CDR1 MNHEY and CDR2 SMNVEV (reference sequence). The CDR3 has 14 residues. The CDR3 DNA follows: TGTGCCAGCAGTTTAAGGGGGACCCTCACTGAAGCTTTCTTT. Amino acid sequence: CASSLRGTLTEAFF.

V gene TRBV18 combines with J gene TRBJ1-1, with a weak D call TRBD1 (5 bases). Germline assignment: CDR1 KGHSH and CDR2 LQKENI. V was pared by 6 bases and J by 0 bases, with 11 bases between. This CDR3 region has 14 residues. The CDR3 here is CASSRRQLNTEAFF. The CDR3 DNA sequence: TGTGCCAGCTCCCGGCGACAGTTGAACACTGAAGCTTTCTTT. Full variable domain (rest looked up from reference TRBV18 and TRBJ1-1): NAGVMQNPRHLVRRRGQEARLRCSPMKGHSHVYWYRQLPEEGLKFMVYLQKENIIDESGMPKERFSAEFPKEGPSILRIQQVVRGDSAAYFCASSRRQLNTEAFFGQGTRLTVV.

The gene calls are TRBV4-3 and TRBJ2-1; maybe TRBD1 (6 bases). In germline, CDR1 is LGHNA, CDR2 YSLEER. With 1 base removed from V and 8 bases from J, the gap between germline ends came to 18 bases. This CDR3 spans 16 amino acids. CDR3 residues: CASSQGVPVGGDEQFF. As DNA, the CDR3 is TGCGCCAGCAGCCAAGGTGTACCTGTAGGGGGAGATGAGCAGTTCTTC.

This CDR3 is CASSQYLRGTNTEAFF. The DNA of the CDR3 is TGTGCCAGCAGCCAGTACCTCAGGGGGACCAACACTGAAGCTTTCTTT. V and J are TRBV28 and TRBJ1-1, with TRBD1 matching over 7 bases. Germline loops: CDR1 MDHEN, CDR2 SYDVKM. V was clipped by 6 bases and J by 2 bases; unmatched bases: 12. The CDR3 consists of 16 residues.

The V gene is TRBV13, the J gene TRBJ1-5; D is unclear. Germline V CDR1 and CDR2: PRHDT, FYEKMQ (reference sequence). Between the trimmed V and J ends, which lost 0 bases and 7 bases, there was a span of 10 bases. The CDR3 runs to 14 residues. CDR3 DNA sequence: TGTGCCAGCAGCTTAGGGGCCTCAGGACAGCCCCAGCATTTT. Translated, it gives CASSLGASGQPQHF.

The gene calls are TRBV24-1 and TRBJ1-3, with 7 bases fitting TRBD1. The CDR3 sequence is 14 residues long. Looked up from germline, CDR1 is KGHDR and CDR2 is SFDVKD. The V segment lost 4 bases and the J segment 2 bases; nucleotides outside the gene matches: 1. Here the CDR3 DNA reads TGTGCCACCAGTGAAAGGGGGCCTGGAAACACCATATATTTT. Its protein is CATSERGPGNTIYF.

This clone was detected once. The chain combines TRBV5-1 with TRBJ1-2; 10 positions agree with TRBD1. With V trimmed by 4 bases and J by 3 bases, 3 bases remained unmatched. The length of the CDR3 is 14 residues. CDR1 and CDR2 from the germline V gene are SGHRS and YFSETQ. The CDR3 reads CASSPGQGYYGYTF. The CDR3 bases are TGCGCCAGCAGCCCGGGACAGGGGTACTATGGCTACACCTTC.

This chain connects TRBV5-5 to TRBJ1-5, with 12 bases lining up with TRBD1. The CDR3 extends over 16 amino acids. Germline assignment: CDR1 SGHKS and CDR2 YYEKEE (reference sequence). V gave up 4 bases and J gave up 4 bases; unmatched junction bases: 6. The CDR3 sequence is CASSPGQGATNQPQHF. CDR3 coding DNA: TGTGCCAGCAGCCCGGGACAGGGGGCAACAAATCAGCCCCAGCATTTT.

The CDR3 loop is CASSLGGTGGPVSYEQYF. CDR3 nucleotide sequence: TGCGCCAGCAGCTTGGGCGGGACAGGGGGCCCCGTCTCCTACGAGCAGTACTTC. The chain uses TRBV5-1 and TRBJ2-7; TRBD1 agrees at 12 bases. This CDR3 spans 18 amino acids. In germline, CDR1 is SGHRS, CDR2 YFSETQ. Trimming at V came to 0 bases and at J to 0 bases, leaving 7 bases not matched to a gene.

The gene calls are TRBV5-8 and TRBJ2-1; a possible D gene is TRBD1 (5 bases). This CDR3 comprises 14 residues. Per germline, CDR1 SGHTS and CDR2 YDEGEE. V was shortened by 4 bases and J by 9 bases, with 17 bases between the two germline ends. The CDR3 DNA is TGTGCCAGCAGCCCGCAGGGTAGGTTGGGTGAGCAGTTCTTC. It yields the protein CASSPQGRLGEQFF.

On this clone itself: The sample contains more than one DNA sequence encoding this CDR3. The CDR3 loop reads CASSVDSGSYEQYF. In nucleotides, the CDR3 is TGTGCCAGCAGCGTAGATTCAGGGTCCTACGAGCAGTACTTC. The gene calls are TRBV9 and TRBJ2-7; a possible D gene is TRBD1 (5 bases). CDR3 length: 14 amino acids. The germline V gene encodes CDR1 SGDLS and CDR2 YYNGEE. The germline V and J ends were trimmed by 0 bases and 1 base, with 8 bases remaining between them. Together with reference TRBV9 and TRBJ2-7, the CDR3 gives the full variable domain: DSGVTQTPKHLITATGQRVTLRCSPRSGDLSVYWYQQSLDQGLQFLIQYYNGEERAKGNILERFSAQQFPDLHSELNLSSLELGDSALYFCASSVDSGSYEQYFGPGTRLTVT.

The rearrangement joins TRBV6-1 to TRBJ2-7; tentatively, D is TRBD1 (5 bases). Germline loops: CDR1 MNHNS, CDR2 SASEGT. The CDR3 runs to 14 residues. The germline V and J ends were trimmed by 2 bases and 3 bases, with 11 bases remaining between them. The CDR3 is CASSELRQGYEQYF. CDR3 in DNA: TGTGCCAGCAGTGAATTGAGGCAGGGCTACGAGCAGTACTTC.

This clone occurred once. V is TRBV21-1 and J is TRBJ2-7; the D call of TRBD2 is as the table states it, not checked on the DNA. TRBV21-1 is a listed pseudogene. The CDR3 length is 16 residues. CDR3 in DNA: TGTGCCAGCAACAGAAGAAGCGGGACTAGCGGTATGGAGCAGTACTTC. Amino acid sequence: CASNRRSGTSGMEQYF.

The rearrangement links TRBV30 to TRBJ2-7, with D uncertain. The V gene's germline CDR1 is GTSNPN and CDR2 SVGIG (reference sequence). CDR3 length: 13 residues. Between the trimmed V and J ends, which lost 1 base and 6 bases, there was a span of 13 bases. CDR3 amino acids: CAWSAKAPSEQYF. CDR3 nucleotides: TGTGCCTGGAGTGCCAAAGCCCCGAGCGAGCAGTACTTC.

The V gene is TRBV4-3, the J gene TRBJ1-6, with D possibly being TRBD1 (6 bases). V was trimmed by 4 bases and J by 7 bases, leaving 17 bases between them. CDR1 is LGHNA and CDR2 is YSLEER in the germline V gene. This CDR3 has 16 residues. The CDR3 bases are TGCGCCAGCAGCCTGGCCACGGCAGGGGTAAATTCACCCCTCCACTTT. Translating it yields CASSLATAGVNSPLHF.

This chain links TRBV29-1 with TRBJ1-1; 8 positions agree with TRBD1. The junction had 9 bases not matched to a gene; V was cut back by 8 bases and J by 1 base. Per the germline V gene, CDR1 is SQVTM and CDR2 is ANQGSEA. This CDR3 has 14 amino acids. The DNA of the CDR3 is TGCAGCTCCCGGGACAGGAAACGGAACACTGAAGCTTTCTTT. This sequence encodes CSSRDRKRNTEAFF.

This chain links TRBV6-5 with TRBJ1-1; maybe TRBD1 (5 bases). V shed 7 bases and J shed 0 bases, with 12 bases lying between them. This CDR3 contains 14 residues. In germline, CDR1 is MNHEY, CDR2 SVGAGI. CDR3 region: CASNFRDLNTEAFF. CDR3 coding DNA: TGTGCCAGCAACTTCAGGGATCTGAACACTGAAGCTTTCTTT.

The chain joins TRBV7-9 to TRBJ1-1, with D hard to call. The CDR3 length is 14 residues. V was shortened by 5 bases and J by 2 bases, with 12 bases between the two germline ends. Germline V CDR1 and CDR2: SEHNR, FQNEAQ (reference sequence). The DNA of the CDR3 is TGTGCCAGCAGCCCCATTGAACTTAACACTGAAGCTTTCTTT. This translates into CASSPIELNTEAFF.

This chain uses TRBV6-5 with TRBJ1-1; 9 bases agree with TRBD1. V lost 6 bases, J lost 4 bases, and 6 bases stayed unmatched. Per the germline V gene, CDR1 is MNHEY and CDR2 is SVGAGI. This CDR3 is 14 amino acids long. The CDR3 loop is CASSSDRGGTEAFF. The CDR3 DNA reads TGTGCCAGCAGCTCGGACAGGGGAGGCACTGAAGCTTTCTTT.